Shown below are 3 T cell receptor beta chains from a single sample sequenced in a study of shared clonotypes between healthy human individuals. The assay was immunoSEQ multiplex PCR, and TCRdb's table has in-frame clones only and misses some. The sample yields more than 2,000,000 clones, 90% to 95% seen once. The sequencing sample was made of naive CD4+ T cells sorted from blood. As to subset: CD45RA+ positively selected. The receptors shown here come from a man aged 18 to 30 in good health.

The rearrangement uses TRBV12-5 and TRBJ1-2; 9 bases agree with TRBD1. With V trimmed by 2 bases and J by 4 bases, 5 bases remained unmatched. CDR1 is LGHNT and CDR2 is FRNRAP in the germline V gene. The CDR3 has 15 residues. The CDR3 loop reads CASGLLDRGAYGYTF. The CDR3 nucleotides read TGTGCTAGTGGTTTGTTAGACAGGGGGGCCTATGGCTACACCTTC.

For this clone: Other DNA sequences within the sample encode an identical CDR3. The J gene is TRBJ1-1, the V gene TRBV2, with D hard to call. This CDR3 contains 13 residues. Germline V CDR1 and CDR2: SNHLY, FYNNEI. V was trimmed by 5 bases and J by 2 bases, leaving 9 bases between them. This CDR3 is CASSLTGNTEAFF. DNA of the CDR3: TGTGCCAGCAGTTTGACCGGAAACACTGAAGCTTTCTTT.

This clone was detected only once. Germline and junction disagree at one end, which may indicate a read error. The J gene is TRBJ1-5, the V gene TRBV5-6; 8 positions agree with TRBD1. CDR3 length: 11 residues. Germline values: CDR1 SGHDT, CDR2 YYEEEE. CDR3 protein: CASSDGQGWDF. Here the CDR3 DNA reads TGTGCCAGCAGCGACGGACAGGGTTGGGATTTT.